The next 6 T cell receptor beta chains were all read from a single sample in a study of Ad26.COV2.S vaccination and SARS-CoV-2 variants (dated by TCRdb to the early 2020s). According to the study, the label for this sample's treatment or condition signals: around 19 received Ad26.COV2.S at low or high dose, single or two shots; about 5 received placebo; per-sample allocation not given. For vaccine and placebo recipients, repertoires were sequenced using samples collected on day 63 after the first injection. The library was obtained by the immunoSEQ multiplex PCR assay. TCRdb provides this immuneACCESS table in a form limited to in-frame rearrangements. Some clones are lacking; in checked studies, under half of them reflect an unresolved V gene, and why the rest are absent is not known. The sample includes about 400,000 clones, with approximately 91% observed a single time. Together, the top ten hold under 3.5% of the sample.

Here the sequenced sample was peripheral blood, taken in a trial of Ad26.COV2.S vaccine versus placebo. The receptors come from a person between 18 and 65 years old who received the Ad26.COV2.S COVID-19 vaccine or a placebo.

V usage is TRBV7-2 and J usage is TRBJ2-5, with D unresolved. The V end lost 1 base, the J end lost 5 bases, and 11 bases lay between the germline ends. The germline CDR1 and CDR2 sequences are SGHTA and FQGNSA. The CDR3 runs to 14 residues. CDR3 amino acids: CASSLGISRETQYF. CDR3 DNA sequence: TGTGCCAGCAGCTTAGGTATCAGTCGGGAGACCCAGTACTTC.

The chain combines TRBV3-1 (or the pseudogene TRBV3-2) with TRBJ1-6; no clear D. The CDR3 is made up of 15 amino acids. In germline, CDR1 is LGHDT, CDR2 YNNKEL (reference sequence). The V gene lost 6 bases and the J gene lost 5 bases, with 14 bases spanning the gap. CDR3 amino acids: CASSRRNVHNSPLHF. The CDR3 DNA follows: TGTGCCAGCAGTCGAAGAAACGTGCATAATTCACCCCTCCACTTT.

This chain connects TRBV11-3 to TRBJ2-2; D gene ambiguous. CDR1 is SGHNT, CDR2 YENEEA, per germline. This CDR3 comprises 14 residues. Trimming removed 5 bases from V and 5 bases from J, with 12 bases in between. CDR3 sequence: CASSPREATGELFF. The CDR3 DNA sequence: TGTGCCAGCAGCCCACGCGAGGCAACCGGGGAGCTGTTTTTT. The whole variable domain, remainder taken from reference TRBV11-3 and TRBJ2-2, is EAGVVQSPRYKIIEKKQPVAFWCNPISGHNTLYWYLQNLGQGPELLIRYENEEAVDDSQLPKDRFSAERLKGVDSTLKIQPAELGDSAVYLCASSPREATGELFFGEGSRLTVL.

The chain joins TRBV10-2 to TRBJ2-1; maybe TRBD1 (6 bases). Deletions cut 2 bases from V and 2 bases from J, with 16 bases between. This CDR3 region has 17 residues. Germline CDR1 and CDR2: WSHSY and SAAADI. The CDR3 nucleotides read TGCGCCAGCAGTGAGGTACCCGGGACAACGACCTACAATGAGCAGTTCTTC. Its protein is CASSEVPGTTTYNEQFF.

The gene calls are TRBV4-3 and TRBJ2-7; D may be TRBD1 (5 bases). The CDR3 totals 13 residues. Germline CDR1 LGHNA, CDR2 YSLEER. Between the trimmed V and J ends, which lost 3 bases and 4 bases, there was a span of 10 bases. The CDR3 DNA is TGCGCCAGCAGCCAGGGGCGGAGATACGAGCAGTACTTC. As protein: CASSQGRRYEQYF.

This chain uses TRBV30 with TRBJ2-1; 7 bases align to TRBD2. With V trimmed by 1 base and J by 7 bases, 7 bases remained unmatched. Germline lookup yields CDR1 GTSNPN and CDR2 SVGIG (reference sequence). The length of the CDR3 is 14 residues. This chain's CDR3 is CAWSGPPGGNEQFF. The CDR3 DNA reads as TGTGCCTGGAGTGGCCCCCCCGGGGGGAATGAGCAGTTCTTC. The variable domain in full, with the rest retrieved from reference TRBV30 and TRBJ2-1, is SQTIHQWPATLVQPVGSPLSLECTVEGTSNPNLYWYRQAAGRGLQLLFYSVGIGQISSEVPQNLSASRPQDRQFILSSKKLLLSDSGFYLCAWSGPPGGNEQFFGPGTRLTVL.